This T cell receptor (beta chain) is drawn from a study of blood T cells in healthy people across ages (dated by TCRdb to between 2014 and 2017). Background on the whole study: Template switching captured roughly one uniquely barcoded TCR beta cDNA molecule per two T cells in model experiments. To track age-related changes in TCR beta repertoire diversity, the study relied on deep sequencing normalized with unique cDNA molecular identifiers. The donors were split into four age groups: young (average around 15 years), middle-aged (39), aged (roughly 60) and long-lived (more than 80). To avoid experimental bias, donors of different ages were spread randomly across the sequencing lanes. Using the same blood draw, the study looked at two additional independent replicas of 1 million unique cDNA reads for two donors, one aged 18 to 30 and the other aged 80 or older. The research as a whole found: Bulk unsorted PBMC profiling prevented conclusive comparison of naive and antigen-experienced compartments. The long-lived group showed more naive CD4+ T cells, fewer expanded clones and increased TCR diversity than the aged group, suggesting age selection. Total diversity estimates from one million sequenced T cells were considered lower bounds and underestimates. As age increased, observed TCR beta diversity per million T cells dropped in a roughly linear way, and a significant reduction was already evident by age around 41. The percentage of naive T cells measured by flow cytometry correlated strongly with observed TCR beta diversity. Because the CMV infection status of the donors was unknown, age-related changes in expanded clonotypes may potentially have been confounded.

With respect to this clonotype: Its antigen is currently not known. There are no base qualities to consult, and no much larger clone falls within one base.

Donors were around 37 systemically healthy Caucasian individuals from Russia aged roughly 6 to 90 years. Each donor gave 9 to 10 milliliters of peripheral blood, collected into EDTA-treated Vacutainer tubes. Ficoll-Paque density-gradient centrifugation was used to isolate PBMCs, with at least 6 million per sample. Total RNA, at least 6 micrograms per sample, was extracted from PBMCs with Trizol reagent. The percentages of naive CD45RAhigh/CD27high T cells were determined by flow cytometry on a PBMC aliquot from every donor. Library prep was done by 5' RACE. TCRdb lists the instrument as Illumina HiSeq 2500. A second roughly 7 to 12 cycle PCR used a sample-barcoded 5' primer and a J-beta primer mix. Each TCR beta cDNA molecule received a unique molecular identifier from a template-switch 5' adaptor carrying 12 random nucleotides. Each sample yielded at least 2.5 million CDR3-containing paired-end reads. First-strand cDNA was synthesized from all RNA with the Mint cDNA synthesis kit, primed by a TRBC-specific oligonucleotide. All cDNA was treated with uracil-DNA glycosylase and then went through a first 18-cycle PCR with the universal primers M1SS and BC2_uni_R. For the original study's pipeline: Each sample was normalized by randomly selecting 1 million high-quality reads, each carrying a distinct molecular identifier. Reads with shared molecular identifiers were discarded instead of being binned into consensus sequences. CDR3 identification, clonotype clustering and error correction used MiTCR with a Q25 quality threshold and the strictest error-elimination algorithm. A nonparametric unseen species model with Euler transformation was used to estimate lower-bound total TCR beta diversity. TCRdb itself trimmed the public reads at Q25 with fastp, ran MiXCR and retained productive beta chains. All rows with the same CDR3 protein become a single entry with the most common DNA and genes. TCRdb, not the original authors, processed these V and J calls. The sample has more than 700,000 distinct CDR3 sequences on record, about 45% of them singletons. Around 18% of the sample is in the top ten clones.

Sequenced input: blood. The source is a man aged 80 or over in good health.

The sequence in DNA is TGCGCCAGCAGCCAAGCGCGAAACAGACCGCAAGAGACCCAGTACTTC. This codes for CASSQARNRPQETQYF. The chain employs TRBV4-1 and TRBJ2-5; the D gene cannot be resolved reliably. Sequences MGHRA (CDR1) and YSYEKL (CDR2) are obtained from the germline V gene. The cysteine opens and the phenylalanine closes a CDR3 of 16 amino acids. The DNA shown is the 48-base CDR3, in frame from base 1. V drops 1 base and J drops 2 bases, leaving 14 bases in between.